This TCR beta chain was obtained from a study of OX40 agonist ivuxolimab in advanced cancers. Study summary: Ivuxolimab doses were 0.01, 0.1, 0.3, 1.5, 3 or 10 mg/kg every 2 weeks. Patients were roughly 83% male with ages roughly 23 to 90, mean roughly 64.

Findings and limits, study-wide: Dosing at 0.1 to 3.0 mg/kg was accompanied by clonal expansion of CD4+ and CD8+ blood T cells by week 6.

As to this clone: As yet, its antigen is unknown.

Assay: immunoSEQ multiplex PCR; the TCRdb copy retains only in-frame clones and omits some. Of over 100,000 clones detected, about nine tenths appear once; the ten largest clones hold approximately 1.1%. The length of the CDR3 is 18 residues. The V end lost 0 bases, the J end lost 1 base, and 17 bases lay between the germline ends. Germline values: CDR1 MNHNS, CDR2 SASEGT. The receptor's source is an adult with an advanced solid tumor such as melanoma, head and neck, liver or kidney cancer. The rearrangement uses TRBV6-1 and TRBJ2-3; D unresolved. Sequences were derived from CD4+ or CD8+ T cells sorted from blood, sampled in a trial of the OX40 agonist ivuxolimab. The CDR3 nucleotides read TGTGCCAGCAGTGAAGCGCTTCAAAGACTCGTGGGCACAGATACGCAGTATTTT. This gives the protein CASSEALQRLVGTDTQYF.